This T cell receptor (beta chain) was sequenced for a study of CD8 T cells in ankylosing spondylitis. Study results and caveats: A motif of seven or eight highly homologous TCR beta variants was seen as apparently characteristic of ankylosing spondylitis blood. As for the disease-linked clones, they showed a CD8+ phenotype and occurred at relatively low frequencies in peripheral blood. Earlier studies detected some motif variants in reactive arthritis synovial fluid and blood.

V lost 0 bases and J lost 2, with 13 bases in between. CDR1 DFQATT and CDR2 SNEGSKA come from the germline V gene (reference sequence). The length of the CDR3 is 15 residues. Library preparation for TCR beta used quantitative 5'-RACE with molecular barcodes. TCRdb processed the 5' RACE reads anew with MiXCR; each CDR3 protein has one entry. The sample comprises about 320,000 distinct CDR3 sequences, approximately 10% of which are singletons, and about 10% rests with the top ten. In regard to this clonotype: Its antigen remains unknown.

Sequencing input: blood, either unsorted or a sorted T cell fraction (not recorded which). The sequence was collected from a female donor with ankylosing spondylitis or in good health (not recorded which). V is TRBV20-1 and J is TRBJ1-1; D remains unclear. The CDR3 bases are TGCAGTGCTAGAGATCCGCAGACCCAAAACACTGAAGCTTTCTTT. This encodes CSARDPQTQNTEAFF.